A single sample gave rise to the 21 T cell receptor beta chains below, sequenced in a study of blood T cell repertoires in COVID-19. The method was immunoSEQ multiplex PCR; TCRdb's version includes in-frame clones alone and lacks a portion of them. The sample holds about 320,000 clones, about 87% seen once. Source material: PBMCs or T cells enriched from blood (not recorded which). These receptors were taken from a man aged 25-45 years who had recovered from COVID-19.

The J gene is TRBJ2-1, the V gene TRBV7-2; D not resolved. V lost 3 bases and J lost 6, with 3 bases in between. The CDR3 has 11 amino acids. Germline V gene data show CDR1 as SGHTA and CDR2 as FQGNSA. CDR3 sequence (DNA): TGTGCCAGCAGCTTCATCAATGAGCAGTTCTTC. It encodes CASSFINEQFF.

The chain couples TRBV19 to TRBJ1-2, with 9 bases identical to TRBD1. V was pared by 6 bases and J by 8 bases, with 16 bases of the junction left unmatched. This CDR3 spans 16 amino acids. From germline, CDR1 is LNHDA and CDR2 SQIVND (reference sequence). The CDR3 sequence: CASSPTELQGATGYTF. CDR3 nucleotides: TGTGCCAGTAGCCCCACCGAATTACAGGGGGCAACGGGCTACACCTTC.

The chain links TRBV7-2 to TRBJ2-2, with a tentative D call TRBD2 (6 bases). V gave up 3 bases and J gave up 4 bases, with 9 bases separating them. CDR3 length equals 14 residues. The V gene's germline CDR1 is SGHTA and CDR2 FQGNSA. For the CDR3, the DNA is TGTGCCAGCAGCTTCGGGACTTCCACCGGGGAGCTGTTTTTT. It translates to CASSFGTSTGELFF. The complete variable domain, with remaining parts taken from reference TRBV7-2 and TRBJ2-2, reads GAGVSQSPSNKVTEKGKDVELRCDPISGHTALYWYRQSLGQGLEFLIYFQGNSAPDKSGLPSDRFSAERTGGSVSTLTIQRTQQEDSAVYLCASSFGTSTGELFFGEGSRLTVL.

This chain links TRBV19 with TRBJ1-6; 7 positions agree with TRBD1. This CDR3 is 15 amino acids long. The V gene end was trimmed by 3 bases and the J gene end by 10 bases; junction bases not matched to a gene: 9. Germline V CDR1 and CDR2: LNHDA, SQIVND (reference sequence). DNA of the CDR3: TGTGCCAGTAGTATGTCCGGGACAGTTAACTCACCCCTCCACTTT. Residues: CASSMSGTVNSPLHF.

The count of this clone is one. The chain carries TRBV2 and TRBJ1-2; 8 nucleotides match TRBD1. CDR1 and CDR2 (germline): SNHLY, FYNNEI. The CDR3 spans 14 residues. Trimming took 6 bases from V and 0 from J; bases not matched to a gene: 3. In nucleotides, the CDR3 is TGTGCCAGCAGGGGGACAGGTTCTAACTATGGCTACACCTTC. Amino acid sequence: CASRGTGSNYGYTF.

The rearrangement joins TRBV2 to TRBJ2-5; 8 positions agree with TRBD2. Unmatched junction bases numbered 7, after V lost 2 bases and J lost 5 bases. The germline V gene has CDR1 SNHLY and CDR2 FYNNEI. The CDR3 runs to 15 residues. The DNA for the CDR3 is TGTGCCAGCAGTGAATTCGGAGCGGGGGCGGAGACCCAGTACTTC. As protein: CASSEFGAGAETQYF.

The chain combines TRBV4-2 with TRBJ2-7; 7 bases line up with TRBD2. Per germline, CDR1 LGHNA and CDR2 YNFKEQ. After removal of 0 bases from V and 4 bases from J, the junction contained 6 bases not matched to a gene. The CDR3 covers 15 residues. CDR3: CASSQERTSVYEQYF. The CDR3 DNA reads TGTGCCAGCAGCCAAGAGAGGACTAGTGTATACGAGCAGTACTTC.

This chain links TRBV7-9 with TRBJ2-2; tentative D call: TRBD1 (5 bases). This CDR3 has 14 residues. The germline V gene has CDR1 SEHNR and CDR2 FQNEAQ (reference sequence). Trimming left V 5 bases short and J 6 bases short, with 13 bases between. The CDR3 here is CASSVLQGAGELFF. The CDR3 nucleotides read TGTGCCAGCAGCGTCCTTCAGGGTGCCGGGGAGCTGTTTTTT.

CDR3 protein: CASSPDPTSGGLYEQYF. The DNA for the CDR3 is TGTGCCAGCAGTCCCGACCCGACTAGCGGGGGGCTGTACGAGCAGTACTTC. The chain is built from TRBV6-6 and TRBJ2-7, with 13 positions matching TRBD2. The V segment lost 5 bases and the J segment 4 bases; nucleotides outside the gene matches: 11. Germline V CDR1 and CDR2: MNHNY, SVGAGI (reference sequence). The CDR3 is 17 amino acids.

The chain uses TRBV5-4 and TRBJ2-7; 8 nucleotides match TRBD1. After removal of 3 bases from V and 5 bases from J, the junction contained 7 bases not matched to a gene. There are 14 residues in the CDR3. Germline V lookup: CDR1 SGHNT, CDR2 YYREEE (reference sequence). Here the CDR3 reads CASSSRTGFNEQYF. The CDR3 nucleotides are TGTGCCAGCAGCTCACGGACAGGGTTTAACGAGCAGTACTTC. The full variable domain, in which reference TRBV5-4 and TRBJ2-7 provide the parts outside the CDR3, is ETGVTQSPTHLIKTRGQQVTLRCSSQSGHNTVSWYQQALGQGPQFIFQYYREEENGRGNFPPRFSGLQFPNYSSELNVNALELDDSALYLCASSSRTGFNEQYFGPGTRLTVT.

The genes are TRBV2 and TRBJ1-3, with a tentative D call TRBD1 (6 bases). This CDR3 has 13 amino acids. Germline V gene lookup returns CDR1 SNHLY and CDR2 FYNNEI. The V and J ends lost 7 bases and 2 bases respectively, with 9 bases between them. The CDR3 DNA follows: TGTGCCAGCACAGGGGCCACTGGAAACACCATATATTTT. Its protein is CASTGATGNTIYF.

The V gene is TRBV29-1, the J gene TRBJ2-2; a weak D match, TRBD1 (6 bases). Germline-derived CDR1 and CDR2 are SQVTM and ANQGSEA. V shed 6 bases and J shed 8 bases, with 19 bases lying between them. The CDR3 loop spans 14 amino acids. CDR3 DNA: TGCAGCGTCCAGGGGCCCATAGCGACGGGGGAGCTGTTTTTT. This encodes CSVQGPIATGELFF.

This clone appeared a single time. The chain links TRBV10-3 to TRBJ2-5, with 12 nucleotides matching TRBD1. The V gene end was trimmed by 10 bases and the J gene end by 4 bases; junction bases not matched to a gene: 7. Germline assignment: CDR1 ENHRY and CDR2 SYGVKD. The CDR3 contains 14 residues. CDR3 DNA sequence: TGTGCCACAATGGGGACAGGGGGCTCAGAGACCCAGTACTTC. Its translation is CATMGTGGSETQYF.

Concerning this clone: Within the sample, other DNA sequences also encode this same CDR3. CDR3 loop: CASSYTGSGELFF. Written as DNA, the CDR3 is TGTGCCAGCAGCTATACAGGATCCGGGGAGCTGTTTTTT. The chain carries TRBV6-5 and TRBJ2-2; tentative D call: TRBD1 (5 bases). The germline CDR1 and CDR2 sequences are MNHEY and SVGAGI. Trimming took off 6 bases at V and 6 bases at J, with 11 bases between the two ends. CDR3 size: 13 residues.

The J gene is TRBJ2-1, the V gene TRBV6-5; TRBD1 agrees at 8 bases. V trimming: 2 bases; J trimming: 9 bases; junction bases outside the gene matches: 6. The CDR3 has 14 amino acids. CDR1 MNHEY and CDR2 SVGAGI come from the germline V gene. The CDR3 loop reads CASSYGQGAGEQFF. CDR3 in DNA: TGTGCCAGCAGTTACGGGCAGGGGGCGGGTGAGCAGTTCTTC.

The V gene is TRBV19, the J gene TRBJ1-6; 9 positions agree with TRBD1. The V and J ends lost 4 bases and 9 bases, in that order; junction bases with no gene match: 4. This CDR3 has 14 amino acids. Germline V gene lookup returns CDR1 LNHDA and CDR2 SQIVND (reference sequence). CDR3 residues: CASSTTGGGSPLHF. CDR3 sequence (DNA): TGTGCCAGTAGTACTACAGGGGGCGGTTCACCCCTCCACTTT.

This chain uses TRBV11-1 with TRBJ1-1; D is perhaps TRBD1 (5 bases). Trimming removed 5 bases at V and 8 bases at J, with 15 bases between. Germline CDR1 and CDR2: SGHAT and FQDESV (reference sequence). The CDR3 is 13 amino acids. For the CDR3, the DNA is TGTGCCAGCAGCCATGAATGGGCAGGGGAAGCTTTCTTT. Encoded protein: CASSHEWAGEAFF.

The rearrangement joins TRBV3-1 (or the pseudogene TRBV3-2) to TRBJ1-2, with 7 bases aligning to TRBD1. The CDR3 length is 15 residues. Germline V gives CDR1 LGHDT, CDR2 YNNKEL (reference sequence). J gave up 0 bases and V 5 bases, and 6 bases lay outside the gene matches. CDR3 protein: CASSVGTASNYGYTF. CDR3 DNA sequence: TGTGCCAGCAGCGTCGGGACAGCTTCTAACTATGGCTACACCTTC.

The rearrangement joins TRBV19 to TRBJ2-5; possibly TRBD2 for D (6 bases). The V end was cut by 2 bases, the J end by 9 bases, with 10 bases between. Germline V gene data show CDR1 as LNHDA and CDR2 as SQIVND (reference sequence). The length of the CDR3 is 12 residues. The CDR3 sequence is CASSILWGAQYF. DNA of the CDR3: TGTGCCAGTAGTATACTGTGGGGGGCCCAGTACTTC.

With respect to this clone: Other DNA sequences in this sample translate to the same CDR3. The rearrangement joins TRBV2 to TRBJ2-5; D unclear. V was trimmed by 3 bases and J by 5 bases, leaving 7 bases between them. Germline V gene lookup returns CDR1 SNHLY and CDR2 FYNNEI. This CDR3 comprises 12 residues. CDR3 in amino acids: CASSEERETQYF. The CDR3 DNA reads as TGTGCCAGCAGTGAGGAGAGGGAGACCCAGTACTTC.

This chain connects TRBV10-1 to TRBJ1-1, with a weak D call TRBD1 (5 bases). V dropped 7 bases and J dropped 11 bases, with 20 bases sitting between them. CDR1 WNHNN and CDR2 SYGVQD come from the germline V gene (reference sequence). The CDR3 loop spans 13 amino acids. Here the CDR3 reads CASTKSVEGHAFF. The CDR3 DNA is TGCGCCAGCACAAAAAGTGTGGAGGGGCACGCTTTCTTT.